The present entry profiles one T cell receptor (beta chain) with its context. Repertoires were generated with immunoSEQ multiplex PCR, while TCRdb's copy carries only in-frame clones and drops some. Here the sample spans around 300,000 clones, about nine tenths being singletons. These data belong to a study of blood T cell repertoires in COVID-19. Germline V gene sequence: CDR1 SGHTA, CDR2 FQGNSA. Trimming at V came to 2 bases and at J to 6 bases, leaving 3 bases not matched to a gene. CDR3 length: 14 amino acids. The chain is built from TRBV7-2 and TRBJ2-1, with 8 bases identical to TRBD2. Sequenced material: peripheral blood. The clonotype comes from a woman in her forties who had recovered from COVID-19. The CDR3, as DNA: TGTGCCAGCAGCTTACTAGCGGGCAGCAATGAGCAGTTCTTC. It yields the protein CASSLLAGSNEQFF.